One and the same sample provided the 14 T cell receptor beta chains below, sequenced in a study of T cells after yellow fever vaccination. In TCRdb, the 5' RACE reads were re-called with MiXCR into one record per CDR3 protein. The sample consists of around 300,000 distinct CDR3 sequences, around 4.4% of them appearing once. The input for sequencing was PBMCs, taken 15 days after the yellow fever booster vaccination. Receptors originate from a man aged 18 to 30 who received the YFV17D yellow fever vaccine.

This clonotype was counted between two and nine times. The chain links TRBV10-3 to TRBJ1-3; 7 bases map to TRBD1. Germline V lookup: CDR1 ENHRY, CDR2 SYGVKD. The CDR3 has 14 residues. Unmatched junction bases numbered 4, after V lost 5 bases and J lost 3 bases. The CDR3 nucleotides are TGTGCCATCAGTCCCGGGACAGTTGGAAACACCATATATTTT. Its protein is CAISPGTVGNTIYF.

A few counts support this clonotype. DNA for the CDR3: TGTGCCAGCAGTTCCCAGGGAGGTGGCTATGTAGGCTACACCTTC. Translating it yields CASSSQGGGYVGYTF. The V gene is TRBV12-3 or TRBV12-4, the J gene TRBJ1-2; possibly TRBD1 for D (5 bases). This CDR3 contains 15 residues. The V gene lost 4 bases and the J gene lost 8 bases, with 20 bases spanning the gap.

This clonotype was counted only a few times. The CDR3 loop is CASSGWGNQPQHF. The CDR3 DNA follows: TGTGCCAGTAGTGGCTGGGGCAATCAGCCCCAGCATTTT. This chain links TRBV19 with TRBJ1-5; D uncertain. The CDR3 extends over 13 amino acids. Germline V gives CDR1 LNHDA, CDR2 SQIVND (reference sequence). V was pared by 5 bases and J by 2 bases, with 7 bases between.

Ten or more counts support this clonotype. The CDR3 here is CASSPIDSSYNEQFF. The CDR3 bases are TGCGCCAGCAGCCCGATCGATAGCTCCTACAATGAGCAGTTCTTC. The chain is built from TRBV5-1 and TRBJ2-1; D gene uncertain. The V end lost 4 bases, the J end lost 0 bases, and 11 bases lay between the germline ends. This CDR3 has 15 residues. CDR1 is SGHRS and CDR2 is YFSETQ in the germline V gene. The full variable domain, completed using reference TRBV5-1 and TRBJ2-1, is KAGVTQTPRYLIKTRGQQVTLSCSPISGHRSVSWYQQTPGQGLQFLFEYFSETQRNKGNFPGRFSGRQFSNSRSEMNVSTLELGDSALYLCASSPIDSSYNEQFFGPGTRLTVL.

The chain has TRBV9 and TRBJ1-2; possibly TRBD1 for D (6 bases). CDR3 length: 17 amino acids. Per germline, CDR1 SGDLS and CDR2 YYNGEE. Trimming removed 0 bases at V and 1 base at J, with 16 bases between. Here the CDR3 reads CASSVGGGALGNYGYTF. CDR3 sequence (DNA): TGTGCCAGCAGCGTAGGAGGGGGGGCGCTTGGTAACTATGGCTACACCTTC.

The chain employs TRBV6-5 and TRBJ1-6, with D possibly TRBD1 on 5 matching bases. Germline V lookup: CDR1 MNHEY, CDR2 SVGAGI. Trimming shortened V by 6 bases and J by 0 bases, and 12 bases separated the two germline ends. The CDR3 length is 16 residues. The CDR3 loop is CASSMTADSYNSPLHF. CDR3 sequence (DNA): TGTGCCAGCAGCATGACAGCCGACTCCTATAATTCACCCCTCCACTTT.

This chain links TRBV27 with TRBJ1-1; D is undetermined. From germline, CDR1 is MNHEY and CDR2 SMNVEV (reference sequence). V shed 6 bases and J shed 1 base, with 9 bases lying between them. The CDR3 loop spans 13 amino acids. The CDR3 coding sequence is TGTGCCAGCAGGTCGTATGGGAACACTGAAGCTTTCTTT. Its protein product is CASRSYGNTEAFF.

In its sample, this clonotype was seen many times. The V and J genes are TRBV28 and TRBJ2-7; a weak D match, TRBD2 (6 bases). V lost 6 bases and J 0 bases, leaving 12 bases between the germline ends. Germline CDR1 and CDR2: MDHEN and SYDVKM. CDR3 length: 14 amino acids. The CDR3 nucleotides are TGTGCCAGCAGAGGGACTGTCAGCTCCTACGAGCAGTACGTC. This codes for CASRGTVSSYEQYV.

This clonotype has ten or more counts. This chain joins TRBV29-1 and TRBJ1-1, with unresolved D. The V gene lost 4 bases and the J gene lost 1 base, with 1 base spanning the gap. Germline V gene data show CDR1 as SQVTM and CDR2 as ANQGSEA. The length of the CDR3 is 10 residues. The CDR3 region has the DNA TGCAGCGTTGCGAACACTGAAGCTTTCTTT. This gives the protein CSVANTEAFF.

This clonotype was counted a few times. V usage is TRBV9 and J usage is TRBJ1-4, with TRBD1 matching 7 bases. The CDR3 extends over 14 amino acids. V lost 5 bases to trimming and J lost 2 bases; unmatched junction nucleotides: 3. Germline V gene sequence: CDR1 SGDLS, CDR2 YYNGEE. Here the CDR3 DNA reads TGTGCCAGCAGTGCAGGGGGTACTAATGAAAAACTGTTTTTT. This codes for CASSAGGTNEKLFF. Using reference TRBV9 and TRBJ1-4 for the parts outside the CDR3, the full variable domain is DSGVTQTPKHLITATGQRVTLRCSPRSGDLSVYWYQQSLDQGLQFLIQYYNGEERAKGNILERFSAQQFPDLHSELNLSSLELGDSALYFCASSAGGTNEKLFFGSGTQLSVL.

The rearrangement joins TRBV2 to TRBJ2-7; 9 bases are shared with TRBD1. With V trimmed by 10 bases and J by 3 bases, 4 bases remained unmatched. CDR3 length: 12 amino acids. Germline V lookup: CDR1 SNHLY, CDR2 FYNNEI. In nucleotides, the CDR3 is TGTGCCACAGACAGGGGGGACTACGAGCAGTACGTC. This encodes CATDRGDYEQYV.

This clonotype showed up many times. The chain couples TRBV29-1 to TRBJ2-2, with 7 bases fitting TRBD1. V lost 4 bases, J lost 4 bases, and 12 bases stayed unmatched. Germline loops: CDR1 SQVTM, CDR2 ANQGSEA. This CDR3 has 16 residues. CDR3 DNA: TGCAGCGTTGGTGAAGGGGGCCCCAGAATCACCGGGGAGCTGTTTTTT. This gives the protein CSVGEGGPRITGELFF.

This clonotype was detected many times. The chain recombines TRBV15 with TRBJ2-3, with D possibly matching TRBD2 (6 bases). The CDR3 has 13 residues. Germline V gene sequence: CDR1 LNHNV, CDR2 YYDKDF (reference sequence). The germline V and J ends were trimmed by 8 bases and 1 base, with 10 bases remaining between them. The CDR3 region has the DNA TGTGCCACCGGAGGGTTGGGCACAGATACGCAGTATTTT. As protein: CATGGLGTDTQYF.

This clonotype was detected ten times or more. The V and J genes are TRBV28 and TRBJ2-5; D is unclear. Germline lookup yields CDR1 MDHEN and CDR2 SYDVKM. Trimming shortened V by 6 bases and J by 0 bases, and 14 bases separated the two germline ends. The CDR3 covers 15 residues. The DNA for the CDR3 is TGTGCCAGCAGCCGCTTGACTGGAAACCAAGAGACCCAGTACTTC. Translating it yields CASSRLTGNQETQYF.